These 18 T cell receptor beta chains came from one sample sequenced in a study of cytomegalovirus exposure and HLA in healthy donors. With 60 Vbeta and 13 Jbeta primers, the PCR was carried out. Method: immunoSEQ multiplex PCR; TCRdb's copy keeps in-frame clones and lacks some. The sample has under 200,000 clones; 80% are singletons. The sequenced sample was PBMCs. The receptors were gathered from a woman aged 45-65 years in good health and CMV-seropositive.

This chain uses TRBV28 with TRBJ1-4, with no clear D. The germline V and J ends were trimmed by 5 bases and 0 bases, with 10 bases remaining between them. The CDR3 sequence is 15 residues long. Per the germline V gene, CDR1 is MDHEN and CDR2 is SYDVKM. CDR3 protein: CASSPRLATNEKLFF. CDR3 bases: TGTGCCAGCAGTCCTAGACTCGCAACTAATGAAAAACTGTTTTTT.

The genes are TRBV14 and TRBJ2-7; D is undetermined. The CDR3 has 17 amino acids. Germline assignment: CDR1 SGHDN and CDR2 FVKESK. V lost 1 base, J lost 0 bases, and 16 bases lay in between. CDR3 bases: TGTGCCAGCAGCCAAGCCATTTACAGTTCTATCTCCTACGAGCAGTACTTC. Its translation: CASSQAIYSSISYEQYF.

CDR3 in amino acids: CASSLVRQYGYTF. In DNA form, the CDR3 reads TGTGCCAGCAGCTTAGTCAGGCAGTATGGCTACACCTTC. J is TRBJ1-2 and V is TRBV11-2; D remains unclear. V lost 1 base and J 5 bases, leaving 8 bases between the germline ends. Germline CDR1 SGHAT, CDR2 FQNNGV. The CDR3 extends over 13 amino acids.

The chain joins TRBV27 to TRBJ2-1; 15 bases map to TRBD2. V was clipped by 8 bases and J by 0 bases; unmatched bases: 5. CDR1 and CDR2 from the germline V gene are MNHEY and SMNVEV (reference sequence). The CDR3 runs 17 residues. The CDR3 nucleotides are TGTGCCAGCTCCGGGACTAGCGGGGGGAGCTCCTACAATGAGCAGTTCTTC. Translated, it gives CASSGTSGGSSYNEQFF.

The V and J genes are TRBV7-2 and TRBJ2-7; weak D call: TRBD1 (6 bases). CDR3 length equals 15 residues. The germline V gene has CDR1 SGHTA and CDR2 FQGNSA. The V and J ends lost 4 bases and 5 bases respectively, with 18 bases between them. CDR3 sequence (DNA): TGTGCCAGCAGCTCCAACGTGGCCAGGGGCCACGAGCAGTACTTC. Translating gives CASSSNVARGHEQYF.

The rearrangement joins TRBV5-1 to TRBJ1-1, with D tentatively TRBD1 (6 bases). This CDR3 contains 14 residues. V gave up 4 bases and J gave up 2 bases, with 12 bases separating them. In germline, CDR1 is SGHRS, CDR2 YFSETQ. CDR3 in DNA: TGCGCCAGCAGCGTGGCGACAGGTAACACTGAAGCTTTCTTT. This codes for CASSVATGNTEAFF.

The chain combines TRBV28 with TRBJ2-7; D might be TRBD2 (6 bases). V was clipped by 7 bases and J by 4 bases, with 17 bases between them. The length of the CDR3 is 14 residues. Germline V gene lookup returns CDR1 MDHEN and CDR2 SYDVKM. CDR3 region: CASKTGDTRYEQYF. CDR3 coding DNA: TGTGCCAGCAAAACGGGAGATACTAGGTACGAGCAGTACTTC.

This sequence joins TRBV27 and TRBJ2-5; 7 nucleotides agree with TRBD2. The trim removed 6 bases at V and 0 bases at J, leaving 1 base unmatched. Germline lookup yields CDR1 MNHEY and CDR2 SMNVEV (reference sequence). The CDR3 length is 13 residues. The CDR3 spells CASRGGDQETQYF. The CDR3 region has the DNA TGTGCCAGCAGGGGGGGGGACCAAGAGACCCAGTACTTC.

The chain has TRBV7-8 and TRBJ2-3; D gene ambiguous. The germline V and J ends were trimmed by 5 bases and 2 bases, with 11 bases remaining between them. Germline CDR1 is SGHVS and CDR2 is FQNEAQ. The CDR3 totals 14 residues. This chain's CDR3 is CASSPQRSTDTQYF. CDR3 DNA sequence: TGTGCCAGCAGCCCTCAGAGGTCCACAGATACGCAGTATTTT.

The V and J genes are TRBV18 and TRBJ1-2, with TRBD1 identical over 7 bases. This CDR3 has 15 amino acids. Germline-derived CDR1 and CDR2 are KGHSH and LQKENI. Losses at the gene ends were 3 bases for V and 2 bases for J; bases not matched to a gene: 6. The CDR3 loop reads CASSPRGQDNYGYTF. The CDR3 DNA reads TGTGCCAGCTCACCCCGCGGACAGGACAACTATGGCTACACCTTC.

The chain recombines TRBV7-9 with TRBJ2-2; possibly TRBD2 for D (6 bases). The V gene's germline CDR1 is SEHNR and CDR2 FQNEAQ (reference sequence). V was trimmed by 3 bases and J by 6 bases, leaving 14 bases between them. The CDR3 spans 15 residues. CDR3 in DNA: TGTGCCAGCAGCTTGGGTTCCGGGGGAGCCGGGGAGCTGTTTTTT. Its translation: CASSLGSGGAGELFF.

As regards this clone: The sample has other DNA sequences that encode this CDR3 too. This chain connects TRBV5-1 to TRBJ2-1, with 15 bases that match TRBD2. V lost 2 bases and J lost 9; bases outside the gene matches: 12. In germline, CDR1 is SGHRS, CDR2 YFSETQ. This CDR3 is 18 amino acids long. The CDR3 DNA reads TGCGCCAGCAGCTTTGCCGCTCGGACTAGCGGGAGGGTCAGTGAGCAGTTCTTC. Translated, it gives CASSFAARTSGRVSEQFF.

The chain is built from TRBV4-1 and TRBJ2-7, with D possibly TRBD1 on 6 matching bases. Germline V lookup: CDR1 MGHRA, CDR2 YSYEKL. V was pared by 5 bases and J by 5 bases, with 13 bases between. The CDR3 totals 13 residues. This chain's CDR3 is CASSTGSWDEQYF. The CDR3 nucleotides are TGCGCCAGCAGCACAGGGAGTTGGGACGAGCAGTACTTC.

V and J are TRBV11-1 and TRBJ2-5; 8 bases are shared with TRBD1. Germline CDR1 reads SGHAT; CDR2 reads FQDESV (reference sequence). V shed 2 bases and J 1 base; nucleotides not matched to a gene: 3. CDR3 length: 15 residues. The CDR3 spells CASSLSRGRQETQYF. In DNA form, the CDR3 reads TGTGCCAGCAGCTTAAGCAGGGGGCGCCAAGAGACCCAGTACTTC.

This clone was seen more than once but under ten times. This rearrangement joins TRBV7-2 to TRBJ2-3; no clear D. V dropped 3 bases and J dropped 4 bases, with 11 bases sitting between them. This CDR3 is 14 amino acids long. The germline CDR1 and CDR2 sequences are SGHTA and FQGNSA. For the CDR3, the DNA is TGTGCCAGCAGCTTTGGAGTTCTTGCAGATACGCAGTATTTT. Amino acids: CASSFGVLADTQYF.

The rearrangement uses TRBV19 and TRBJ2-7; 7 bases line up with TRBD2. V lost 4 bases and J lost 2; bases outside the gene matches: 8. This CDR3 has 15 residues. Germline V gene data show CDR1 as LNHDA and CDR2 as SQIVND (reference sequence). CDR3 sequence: CASSSLGRGTYEQYF. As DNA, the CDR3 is TGTGCCAGTAGTAGCCTTGGGAGGGGCACCTACGAGCAGTACTTC.

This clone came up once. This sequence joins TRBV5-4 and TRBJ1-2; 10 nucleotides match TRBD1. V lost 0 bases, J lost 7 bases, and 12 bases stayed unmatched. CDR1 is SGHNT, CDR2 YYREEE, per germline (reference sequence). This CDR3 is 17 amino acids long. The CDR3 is CASSLARARQGAIGYTF. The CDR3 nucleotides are TGTGCCAGCAGCTTGGCCAGGGCCAGACAGGGGGCTATTGGCTACACCTTC. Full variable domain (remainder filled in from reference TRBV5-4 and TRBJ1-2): ETGVTQSPTHLIKTRGQQVTLRCSSQSGHNTVSWYQQALGQGPQFIFQYYREEENGRGNFPPRFSGLQFPNYSSELNVNALELDDSALYLCASSLARARQGAIGYTFGSGTRLTVV.

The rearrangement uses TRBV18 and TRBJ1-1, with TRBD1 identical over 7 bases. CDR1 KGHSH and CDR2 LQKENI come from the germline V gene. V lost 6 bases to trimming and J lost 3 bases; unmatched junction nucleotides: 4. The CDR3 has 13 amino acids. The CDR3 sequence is CASSPTGYTEAFF. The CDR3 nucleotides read TGTGCCAGCTCTCCGACAGGGTACACTGAAGCTTTCTTT.